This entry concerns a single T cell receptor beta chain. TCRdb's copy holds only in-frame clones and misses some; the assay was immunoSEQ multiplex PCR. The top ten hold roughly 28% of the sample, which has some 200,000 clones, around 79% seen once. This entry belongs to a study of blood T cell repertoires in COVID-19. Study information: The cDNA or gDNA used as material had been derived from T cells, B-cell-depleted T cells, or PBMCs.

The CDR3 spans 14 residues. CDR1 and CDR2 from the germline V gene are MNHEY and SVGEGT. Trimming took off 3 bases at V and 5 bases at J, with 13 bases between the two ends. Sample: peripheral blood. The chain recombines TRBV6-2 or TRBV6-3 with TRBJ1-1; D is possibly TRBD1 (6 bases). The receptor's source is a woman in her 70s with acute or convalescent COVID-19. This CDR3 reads CASSYPHRGTEAFF. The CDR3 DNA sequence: TGTGCCAGCAGTTATCCCCATAGGGGGACTGAAGCTTTCTTT.